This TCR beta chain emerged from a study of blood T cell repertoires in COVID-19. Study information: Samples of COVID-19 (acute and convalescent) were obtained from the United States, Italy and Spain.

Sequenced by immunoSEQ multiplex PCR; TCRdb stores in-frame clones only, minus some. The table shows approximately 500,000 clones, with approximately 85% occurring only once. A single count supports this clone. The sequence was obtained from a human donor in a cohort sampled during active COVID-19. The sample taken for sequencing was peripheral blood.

The CDR3 region is CASSLLGPRDEQFF. CDR3 nucleotides: TGTGCCAGCAGCTTACTGGGGCCAAGGGATGAGCAGTTCTTC. The chain couples TRBV7-3 to TRBJ2-1, with D possibly TRBD1 on 5 matching bases. V lost 2 bases and J 8 bases, leaving 13 bases between the germline ends. Germline-derived CDR1 and CDR2 are SGHTA and FQGTGA. The CDR3 totals 14 residues.